The present TCR beta chain was sequenced within a study of cytomegalovirus exposure and HLA in healthy donors. Findings and caveats of the study: Researchers reported in a later analysis that a missense DCLRE1C variant was tied to TCR beta V- and J-gene trimming. A likely sequencing artifact accounted for one observed cluster of highly shared sequence variants.

This clone was found a few times. The antigen is undetermined. PCR primers comprised 60 Vbeta and 13 Jbeta primers. Sequencing used immunoSEQ multiplex PCR; TCRdb keeps in-frame clones, though not all of them. The sample consists of 100,000 to 150,000 clones, over 65% of them appearing once. Germline CDR1 SGHVS, CDR2 FQNEAQ. V lost 5 bases to trimming and J lost 0 bases; unmatched junction nucleotides: 4. The CDR3 extends over 14 amino acids. The clonotype originates from a man in his thirties or forties in good health and CMV-seropositive. The sample taken for sequencing was PBMCs. The V call is TRBV7-8, the J call TRBJ2-7, with 7 bases that match TRBD1. In nucleotides, the CDR3 is TGTGCCAGCAGCATCGGGACAGTCTCCTACGAGCAGTACTTC. Its translation is CASSIGTVSYEQYF.